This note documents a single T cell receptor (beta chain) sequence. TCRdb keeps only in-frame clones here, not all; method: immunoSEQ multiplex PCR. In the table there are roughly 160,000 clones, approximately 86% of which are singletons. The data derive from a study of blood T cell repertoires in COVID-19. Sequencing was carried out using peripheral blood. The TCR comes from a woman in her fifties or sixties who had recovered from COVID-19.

DNA of the CDR3: TGTGCCAGCAGTCCCCCAGGGGGCAGTCCCGGGGAGCTGTTTTTT. It specifies CASSPPGGSPGELFF. This chain links TRBV11-3 with TRBJ2-2; 8 bases agree with TRBD1. CDR3 length equals 15 residues. Losses at the gene ends were 6 bases for V and 6 bases for J; bases not matched to a gene: 9. Germline CDR1 SGHNT, CDR2 YENEEA.